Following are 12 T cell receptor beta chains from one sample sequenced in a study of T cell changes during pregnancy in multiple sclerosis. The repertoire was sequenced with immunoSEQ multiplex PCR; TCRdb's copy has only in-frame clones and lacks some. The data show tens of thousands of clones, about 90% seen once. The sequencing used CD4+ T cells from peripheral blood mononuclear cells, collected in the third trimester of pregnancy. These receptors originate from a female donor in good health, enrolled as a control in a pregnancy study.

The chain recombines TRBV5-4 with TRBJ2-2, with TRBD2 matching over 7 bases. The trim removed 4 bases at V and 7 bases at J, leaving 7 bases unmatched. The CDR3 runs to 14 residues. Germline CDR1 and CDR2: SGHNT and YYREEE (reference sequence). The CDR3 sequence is CASSVGGRDGELFF. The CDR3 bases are TGTGCCAGCAGCGTGGGCGGGAGAGACGGGGAGCTGTTTTTT. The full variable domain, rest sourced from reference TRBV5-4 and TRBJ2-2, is ETGVTQSPTHLIKTRGQQVTLRCSSQSGHNTVSWYQQALGQGPQFIFQYYREEENGRGNFPPRFSGLQFPNYSSELNVNALELDDSALYLCASSVGGRDGELFFGEGSRLTVL.

The CDR3 is CASSLAGREWNEQFF. CDR3 nucleotides: TGTGCCAGCAGCTTGGCCGGGCGGGAGTGGAATGAGCAGTTCTTC. The chain carries TRBV5-4 and TRBJ2-1; 7 positions match TRBD2. V lost 0 bases, J lost 7 bases, and 7 bases stayed unmatched. From germline, CDR1 is SGHNT and CDR2 YYREEE (reference sequence). The CDR3 sequence is 15 residues long.

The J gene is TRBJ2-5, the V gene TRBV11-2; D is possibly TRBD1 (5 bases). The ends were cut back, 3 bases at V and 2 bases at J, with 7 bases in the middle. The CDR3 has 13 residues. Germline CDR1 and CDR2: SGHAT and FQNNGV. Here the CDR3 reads CASSFGQQETQYF. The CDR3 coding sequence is TGTGCCAGCAGCTTTGGACAACAAGAGACCCAGTACTTC.

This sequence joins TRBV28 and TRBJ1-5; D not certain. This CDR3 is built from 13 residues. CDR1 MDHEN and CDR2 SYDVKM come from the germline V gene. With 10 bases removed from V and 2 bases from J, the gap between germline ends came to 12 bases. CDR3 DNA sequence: TGTGCCACAATGGGAGGAGGCAATCAGCCCCAGCATTTT. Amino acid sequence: CATMGGGNQPQHF.

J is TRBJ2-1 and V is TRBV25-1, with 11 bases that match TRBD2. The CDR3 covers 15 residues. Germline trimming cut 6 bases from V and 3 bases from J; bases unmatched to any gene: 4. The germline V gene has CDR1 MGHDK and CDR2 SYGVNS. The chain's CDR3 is CASSATSGGYNEQFF. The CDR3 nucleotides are TGTGCCAGCAGCGCAACTAGCGGGGGCTACAATGAGCAGTTCTTC.

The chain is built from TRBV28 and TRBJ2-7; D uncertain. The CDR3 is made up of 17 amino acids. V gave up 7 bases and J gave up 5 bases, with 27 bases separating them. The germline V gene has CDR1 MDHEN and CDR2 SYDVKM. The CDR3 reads CASNRPWAPVSEDEQYF. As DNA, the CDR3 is TGTGCCAGCAATCGCCCCTGGGCTCCAGTTAGTGAAGACGAGCAGTACTTC.

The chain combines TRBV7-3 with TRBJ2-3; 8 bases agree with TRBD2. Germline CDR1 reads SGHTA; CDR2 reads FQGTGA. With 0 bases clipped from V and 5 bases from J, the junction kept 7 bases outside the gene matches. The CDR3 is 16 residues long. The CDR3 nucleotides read TGTGCCAGCAGCTTAACGGCGCGGGGGGTAGGAGATACGCAGTATTTT. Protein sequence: CASSLTARGVGDTQYF.

DNA of the CDR3: TGTGCCAGTAGTATAGCCGGACAGGGCTCCGAGCAGTACTTC. Amino acid sequence: CASSIAGQGSEQYF. V and J are TRBV19 and TRBJ2-7; 8 bases line up with TRBD1. The CDR3 loop spans 14 amino acids. Germline V lookup: CDR1 LNHDA, CDR2 SQIVND (reference sequence). Losses at the gene ends were 1 base for V and 6 bases for J; bases not matched to a gene: 5.

The DNA for the CDR3 is TGTGCCAGCAGCTTCCCGGGACAGGGGAGGAACACTGAAGCTTTCTTT. Encoded protein: CASSFPGQGRNTEAFF. This chain joins TRBV5-5 and TRBJ1-1, with 10 bases identical to TRBD1. Germline-derived CDR1 and CDR2 are SGHKS and YYEKEE (reference sequence). With 2 bases clipped from V and 1 base from J, the junction kept 5 bases outside the gene matches. CDR3 length: 16 residues.

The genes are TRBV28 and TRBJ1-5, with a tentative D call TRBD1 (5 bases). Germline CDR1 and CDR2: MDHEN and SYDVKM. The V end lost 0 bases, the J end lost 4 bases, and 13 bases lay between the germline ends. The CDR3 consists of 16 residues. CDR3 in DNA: TGTGCCAGCAGTTTATGGGGTCGGAAGGGGAATCAGCCCCAGCATTTT. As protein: CASSLWGRKGNQPQHF.

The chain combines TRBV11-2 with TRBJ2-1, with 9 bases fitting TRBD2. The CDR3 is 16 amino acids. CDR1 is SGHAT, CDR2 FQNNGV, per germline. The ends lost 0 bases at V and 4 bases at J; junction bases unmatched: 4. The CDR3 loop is CASSLDEGLAYNEQFF. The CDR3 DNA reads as TGTGCCAGCAGCTTAGATGAGGGACTAGCTTACAATGAGCAGTTCTTC.

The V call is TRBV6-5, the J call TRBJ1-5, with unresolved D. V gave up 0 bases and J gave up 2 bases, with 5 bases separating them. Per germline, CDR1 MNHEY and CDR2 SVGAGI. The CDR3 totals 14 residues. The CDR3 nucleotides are TGTGCCAGCAGTTACTCGTCCGGCAATCAGCCCCAGCATTTT. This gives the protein CASSYSSGNQPQHF.